Listed below are T cell receptor beta chains from one sample, sequenced in a study of cytomegalovirus exposure and HLA in healthy donors. Here immunoSEQ multiplex PCR was the method, and the copy in TCRdb shows in-frame clones only, minus some. The sample includes some 140,000 clones, roughly nine tenths seen only once; the top ten take roughly 9.3%. Sequences were obtained from PBMCs. These TCRs come from a woman younger than 30 in good health and CMV-seropositive. Each CDR3 is given with its conserved first and last residue. Fields, in order: V gene, J gene, clone size, D gene, CDR3 DNA, CDR3 protein. The D gene is left open where the match is weak. Clone size is given for some rows only: seen once, a few or many times, or a class if the clone is expanded.

v_gene: TRBV4-2
j_gene: TRBJ2-7
abundance: NA
d_gene: TRBD1
CDR3nt: TGTGCCAGCAGCCAGGACAGGAGCCACGAGCAGTACTTC
CDR3aa: CASSQDRSHEQYF

v_gene: TRBV18
j_gene: TRBJ2-5
abundance: NA
d_gene: NA
CDR3nt: TGTGCCAGCTCACCAATCTCGTCGGGGGACCAAGAGACCCAGTACTTC
CDR3aa: CASSPISSGDQETQYF

v_gene: TRBV11-2
j_gene: TRBJ1-1
abundance: once
d_gene: NA
CDR3nt: TGTGCCAGCAGCGTCAAGAACACTGAAGCTTTCTTT
CDR3aa: CASSVKNTEAFF

v_gene: TRBV7-9
j_gene: TRBJ1-1
abundance: NA
d_gene: NA
CDR3nt: TGTGCCAGCAGCTTAGCGGGGGCGCGAGAGACTGAAGCTTTCTTT
CDR3aa: CASSLAGARETEAFF

v_gene: TRBV6-5
j_gene: TRBJ2-7
abundance: NA
d_gene: NA
CDR3nt: TGTGCCAGCAGCTCTCCGGGGTCCTACGAGCAGTACTTC
CDR3aa: CASSSPGSYEQYF

v_gene: TRBV4-3
j_gene: TRBJ2-1
abundance: NA
d_gene: NA
CDR3nt: TGCGCCAGCGGATCTTACGGGGGGCTGGGCAATGAGCAGTTCTTC
CDR3aa: CASGSYGGLGNEQFF

v_gene: TRBV6-1
j_gene: TRBJ1-6
abundance: NA
d_gene: TRBD1
CDR3nt: TGTGCCAGCATTAGGGACAGTTATTCACCCCTCCACTTT
CDR3aa: CASIRDSYSPLHF

v_gene: TRBV10-3
j_gene: TRBJ1-2
abundance: NA
d_gene: TRBD1
CDR3nt: TGTGCCATCAGTGAGTCGGGACAGGGGATTGACTATGGCTACACCTTC
CDR3aa: CAISESGQGIDYGYTF

v_gene: TRBV4-1
j_gene: TRBJ1-6
abundance: NA
d_gene: NA
CDR3nt: TGCGCCAGCAGCCAAGAACAAAATTCACCCCTCCACTTT
CDR3aa: CASSQEQNSPLHF

v_gene: TRBV28
j_gene: TRBJ1-3
abundance: NA
d_gene: NA
CDR3nt: TGTGCCTCCCTAGGACGGGGTAACGGTAACACCATATATTTT
CDR3aa: CASLGRGNGNTIYF

v_gene: TRBV5-4
j_gene: TRBJ1-2
abundance: NA
d_gene: NA
CDR3nt: TGTGCCAGCAGCCCGGACAGAGGCTATGGCTACACCTTC
CDR3aa: CASSPDRGYGYTF

v_gene: TRBV28
j_gene: TRBJ1-4
abundance: NA
d_gene: TRBD1
CDR3nt: TGTGCCAGCAGTCCTGGGGACAGGGTACCTAATGAAAAACTGTTTTTT
CDR3aa: CASSPGDRVPNEKLFF

v_gene: TRBV4-3
j_gene: TRBJ1-2
abundance: NA
d_gene: NA
CDR3nt: TGCGCCAGCAGCCTGGATCGCGTAGGGGGCTATGGCTACACCTTC
CDR3aa: CASSLDRVGGYGYTF

v_gene: TRBV5-1
j_gene: TRBJ2-3
abundance: NA
d_gene: TRBD2
CDR3nt: TGCGCCAGCAGCTTTAGCGGGGGGGCCTATACAGATACGCAGTATTTT
CDR3aa: CASSFSGGAYTDTQYF

v_gene: TRBV5-5
j_gene: TRBJ2-7
abundance: NA
d_gene: TRBD2
CDR3nt: TGTGCCAGCAGCGCGGGGGAGGCTGATTTTAGAGAGCAGTACTTC
CDR3aa: CASSAGEADFREQYF

v_gene: TRBV5-8
j_gene: TRBJ2-3
abundance: NA
d_gene: NA
CDR3nt: TGTGCCAGCAGCTTGTGGGGGGAAGATACGCAGTATTTT
CDR3aa: CASSLWGEDTQYF

v_gene: TRBV11-2
j_gene: TRBJ1-2
abundance: NA
d_gene: NA
CDR3nt: TGTGCCAGCAGCTTAGATCTGGGCACAAATTCGGTCGGTGGCTACACCTTC
CDR3aa: CASSLDLGTNSVGGYTF

v_gene: TRBV27
j_gene: TRBJ2-7
abundance: NA
d_gene: TRBD1
CDR3nt: TGTGCCAGCAGCTCGGGACAGGGGGTCTACGAGCAGTACTTC
CDR3aa: CASSSGQGVYEQYF

v_gene: TRBV4-3
j_gene: TRBJ1-6
abundance: NA
d_gene: NA
CDR3nt: TGCGCCAGCAGCCAAAAAAGAAACAGTTCACCCCTCCACTTT
CDR3aa: CASSQKRNSSPLHF

v_gene: TRBV18
j_gene: TRBJ2-7
abundance: NA
d_gene: TRBD1
CDR3nt: TGTGCCAGCTCACTGTACTCGGGACAGGGCAACGAGCAGTACTTC
CDR3aa: CASSLYSGQGNEQYF

v_gene: TRBV5-8
j_gene: TRBJ2-2
abundance: NA
d_gene: NA
CDR3nt: TGTGCCAGCAGCTTGGGGGCCACCGGGGAGCTGTTTTTT
CDR3aa: CASSLGATGELFF

v_gene: TRBV28
j_gene: TRBJ1-2
abundance: NA
d_gene: NA
CDR3nt: TGTGCCAGCAGTTTTAGGCCCGCATACCAGGTATACTATGGCTACACCTTC
CDR3aa: CASSFRPAYQVYYGYTF

v_gene: TRBV6-5
j_gene: TRBJ1-2
abundance: NA
d_gene: NA
CDR3nt: TGTGCCAGCAGCCTGGACAGCTATGGCTACACCTTC
CDR3aa: CASSLDSYGYTF

v_gene: TRBV5-6
j_gene: TRBJ2-7
abundance: NA
d_gene: TRBD2
CDR3nt: TGTGCCAGCAGCGCGCCATTGACTAGCGGGGTTTACGAGCAGTACTTC
CDR3aa: CASSAPLTSGVYEQYF

v_gene: TRBV7-3
j_gene: TRBJ1-3
abundance: NA
d_gene: TRBD1
CDR3nt: TGTGCCAGCAGCCCCGGACAGGGGGCGAGAGGTTCTGGAAACACCATATATTTT
CDR3aa: CASSPGQGARGSGNTIYF

v_gene: TRBV6-5
j_gene: TRBJ2-7
abundance: NA
d_gene: TRBD1
CDR3nt: TGTGCCAGCAGTTACTCGGGACAGGGCCCCCAAGGAGAGCAGTACTTC
CDR3aa: CASSYSGQGPQGEQYF

v_gene: TRBV14
j_gene: TRBJ2-7
abundance: NA
d_gene: NA
CDR3nt: TGTGCCAGCAGCCAAGGGGCGACAGACCAACCCTACGAGCAGTACTTC
CDR3aa: CASSQGATDQPYEQYF

v_gene: TRBV28
j_gene: TRBJ2-6
abundance: once
d_gene: NA
CDR3nt: TGTGCCAGCGAGTGGTCTGGGGCCAACGTCCTGACTTTC
CDR3aa: CASEWSGANVLTF

v_gene: TRBV27
j_gene: TRBJ2-4
abundance: NA
d_gene: TRBD1
CDR3nt: TGTGCCAGCAGTTCCGACAGGGGATTAGCCAAAAACATTCAGTACTTC
CDR3aa: CASSSDRGLAKNIQYF

v_gene: TRBV5-4
j_gene: TRBJ2-7
abundance: once
d_gene: NA
CDR3nt: TGTGCCAGCAGCTTGGTCCCAGGGGAAAGTTACGAGCAGTACTTC
CDR3aa: CASSLVPGESYEQYF

v_gene: TRBV27
j_gene: TRBJ2-7
abundance: NA
d_gene: NA
CDR3nt: TGTGCCAGCAGTCCCCGTACCGGGATGTCCGAGCAGTACTTC
CDR3aa: CASSPRTGMSEQYF

v_gene: TRBV5-1
j_gene: TRBJ1-1
abundance: once
d_gene: NA
CDR3nt: TGCGCCAGCAAGGCTCTGGGCTCGACCACTGAAGCTTTCTTT
CDR3aa: CASKALGSTTEAFF

v_gene: TRBV2
j_gene: TRBJ1-2
abundance: NA
d_gene: TRBD1
CDR3nt: TGTGCCAGCACCCGACAGGGCGATGGCTACACCTTC
CDR3aa: CASTRQGDGYTF

v_gene: TRBV5-1
j_gene: TRBJ2-7
abundance: NA
d_gene: NA
CDR3nt: TGCGCCAGCAGGTATAAACAGGGTTCCTACGAGCAGTACTTC
CDR3aa: CASRYKQGSYEQYF

v_gene: TRBV18
j_gene: TRBJ1-2
abundance: NA
d_gene: NA
CDR3nt: TGTGCCAGCTCACCACAGGGGGGGCTGGATGGCTACACCTTC
CDR3aa: CASSPQGGLDGYTF

v_gene: TRBV15
j_gene: TRBJ2-3
abundance: NA
d_gene: TRBD2
CDR3nt: TGTGCCACCAGCAGAGCGGGGGGGCTCACAGATACGCAGTATTTT
CDR3aa: CATSRAGGLTDTQYF

v_gene: TRBV9
j_gene: TRBJ2-5
abundance: NA
d_gene: TRBD2
CDR3nt: TGTGCCAGCAGCGTCCTAGCGGGGGGGATCGGCGAGACCCAGTACTTC
CDR3aa: CASSVLAGGIGETQYF

v_gene: TRBV6-6
j_gene: TRBJ1-5
abundance: NA
d_gene: TRBD1
CDR3nt: TGTGCCAGCAGGAGGACAGGGATAGGTCAGCCCCAGCATTTT
CDR3aa: CASRRTGIGQPQHF

v_gene: TRBV28
j_gene: TRBJ1-1
abundance: NA
d_gene: NA
CDR3nt: TGTGCCAGCAGTTTATCAGGGCTCCCTGAAGCTTTCTTT
CDR3aa: CASSLSGLPEAFF

v_gene: TRBV7-9
j_gene: TRBJ1-1
abundance: NA
d_gene: NA
CDR3nt: TGTGCCAGCAGAAAACAGGGTGAGGGCACTGAAGCTTTCTTT
CDR3aa: CASRKQGEGTEAFF

v_gene: TRBV27
j_gene: TRBJ1-5
abundance: NA
d_gene: NA
CDR3nt: TGTGCCAGCAGTTTCACAGGCCCCTCATTTGTGCAGGCCCAGCATTTT
CDR3aa: CASSFTGPSFVQAQHF

v_gene: TRBV6-5
j_gene: TRBJ2-3
abundance: NA
d_gene: TRBD2
CDR3nt: TGTGCCAGCGCTACGGCGGGGGGGAGCACAGATACGCAGTATTTT
CDR3aa: CASATAGGSTDTQYF